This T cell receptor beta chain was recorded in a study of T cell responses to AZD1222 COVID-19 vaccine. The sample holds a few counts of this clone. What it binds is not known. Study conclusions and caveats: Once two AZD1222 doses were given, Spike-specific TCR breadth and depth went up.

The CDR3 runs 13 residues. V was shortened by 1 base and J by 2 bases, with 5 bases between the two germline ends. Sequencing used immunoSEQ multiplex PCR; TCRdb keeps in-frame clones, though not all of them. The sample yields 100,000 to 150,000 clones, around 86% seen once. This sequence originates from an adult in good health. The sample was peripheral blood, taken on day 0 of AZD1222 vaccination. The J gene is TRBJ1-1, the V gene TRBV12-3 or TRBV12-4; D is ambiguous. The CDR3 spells CASSLGPNTEAFF. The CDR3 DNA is TGTGCCAGCAGTTTAGGGCCAAACACTGAAGCTTTCTTT.